The 31 T cell receptor beta chains below were found in one sample sequenced in a study of cytomegalovirus exposure and HLA in healthy donors. The protocol was immunoSEQ multiplex PCR, while the TCRdb copy is restricted to in-frame clones and leaves out a portion. In the table there are roughly 120,000 clones, about 82% of which are singletons. Specimen: PBMCs. The source of these receptors is a man aged 18-30 years in good health and CMV-seronegative.

This chain links TRBV27 with TRBJ2-5; weak D call: TRBD2 (5 bases). Germline CDR1 and CDR2: MNHEY and SMNVEV (reference sequence). CDR3 length: 15 residues. Trimming took 2 bases from V and 2 from J, leaving 12 bases between them. This CDR3 reads CASSLLGEGQETQYF. The CDR3 DNA follows: TGTGCCAGCAGTTTACTCGGGGAAGGACAAGAGACCCAGTACTTC.

The chain recombines TRBV29-1 with TRBJ2-1; TRBD1 matches 11 bases. Trimming cost V 7 bases and J 5 bases; bases outside gene matches: 1. Germline-derived CDR1 and CDR2 are SQVTM and ANQGSEA. There are 12 residues in the CDR3. The CDR3 DNA sequence: TGCAGCGCGGGACAGGGGGACAATGAGCAGTTCTTC. Protein product: CSAGQGDNEQFF.

This clone has only one observation. CDR3 loop: CSVRISRDYEQYF. The CDR3 nucleotides are TGCAGCGTTAGGATTTCGAGGGATTACGAGCAGTACTTC. V is TRBV29-1 and J is TRBJ2-7, with TRBD2 as a possible D gene (5 bases). CDR1 is SQVTM, CDR2 ANQGSEA, per germline. Trimming removed 5 bases at V and 4 bases at J, with 15 bases between. CDR3 length: 13 residues.

V usage is TRBV7-9 and J usage is TRBJ1-2; 7 bases fit TRBD1. The germline CDR1 and CDR2 sequences are SEHNR and FQNEAQ (reference sequence). The CDR3 length is 15 residues. Trimming at V came to 5 bases and at J to 4 bases, leaving 10 bases not matched to a gene. CDR3 DNA sequence: TGTGCCAGCAGCCACCGGGACAGCGTATCCTATGGCTACACCTTC. Amino acid sequence: CASSHRDSVSYGYTF.

The rearrangement joins TRBV30 to TRBJ1-1; TRBD1 aligns across 12 bases. In germline, CDR1 is GTSNPN, CDR2 SVGIG (reference sequence). Unmatched junction bases numbered 5, after V lost 0 bases and J lost 6 bases. This CDR3 contains 15 residues. As DNA, the CDR3 is TGTGCCTGGAGTGTAAGGGGACAGGGGGCCGCTGAAGCTTTCTTT. Its protein product is CAWSVRGQGAAEAFF.

The chain combines TRBV12-5 with TRBJ2-5; D not resolved. This CDR3 comprises 12 residues. The V gene lost 6 bases and the J gene lost 2 bases, with 7 bases spanning the gap. Per germline, CDR1 LGHNT and CDR2 FRNRAP. This CDR3 reads CASGFTQETQYF. CDR3 DNA: TGTGCTAGTGGATTTACTCAAGAGACCCAGTACTTC.

This clone was detected once. This chain uses TRBV5-1 with TRBJ1-5; 9 positions agree with TRBD1. This CDR3 spans 14 amino acids. The germline gives CDR1 SGHRS, CDR2 YFSETQ. V was clipped by 0 bases and J by 9 bases; unmatched bases: 4. Written as DNA, the CDR3 is TGCGCCAGCAGCTTGGGGACAGGGGTTATGCCCCAGCATTTT. It encodes CASSLGTGVMPQHF. The full variable domain, its missing parts supplied by reference TRBV5-1 and TRBJ1-5, is KAGVTQTPRYLIKTRGQQVTLSCSPISGHRSVSWYQQTPGQGLQFLFEYFSETQRNKGNFPGRFSGRQFSNSRSEMNVSTLELGDSALYLCASSLGTGVMPQHFGDGTRLSIL.

The genes are TRBV5-4 and TRBJ2-7; the D is unclear. The germline gives CDR1 SGHNT, CDR2 YYREEE (reference sequence). The CDR3 spans 12 residues. V was cut by 5 bases and J by 7 bases, with 13 bases left in between. In DNA form, the CDR3 reads TGTGCCAGCAGTGATGAAGAGGTTGAGCAGTACTTC. Its translation: CASSDEEVEQYF.

The chain uses TRBV5-4 and TRBJ1-2, with 8 bases fitting TRBD1. J gave up 5 bases and V 4 bases, and 10 bases lay outside the gene matches. Germline V CDR1 and CDR2: SGHNT, YYREEE (reference sequence). The CDR3 extends over 15 amino acids. The CDR3, as DNA: TGTGCCAGCAGCCTTCAGGGGGCCCCTGGGTATGGCTACACCTTC. Protein: CASSLQGAPGYGYTF.

In nucleotides, the CDR3 is TGTGCCAGCAGCGCACGACAGGGTACGAACACTGAAGCTTTCTTT. It specifies CASSARQGTNTEAFF. V is TRBV7-8 and J is TRBJ1-1; TRBD1 agrees at 7 bases. CDR1 is SGHVS and CDR2 is FQNEAQ in the germline V gene. This CDR3 contains 15 residues. Trimming removed 5 bases from V and 1 base from J; junction bases left unmatched: 7.

CDR3 sequence: CAWRLPGLPGDTQYF. The DNA of the CDR3 is TGTGCCTGGCGTTTACCGGGCCTCCCGGGGGATACGCAGTATTTT. This chain uses TRBV30 with TRBJ2-3; tentatively, D is TRBD2 (5 bases). In germline, CDR1 is GTSNPN, CDR2 SVGIG (reference sequence). Trimming shortened V by 5 bases and J by 6 bases, and 21 bases separated the two germline ends. The CDR3 loop spans 15 amino acids.

The chain employs TRBV11-2 and TRBJ2-3; 12 bases align to TRBD2. This CDR3 has 14 amino acids. Germline V gene sequence: CDR1 SGHAT, CDR2 FQNNGV. V trimming: 6 bases; J trimming: 4 bases; junction bases outside the gene matches: 2. CDR3 DNA: TGTGCCAGCAGGCTAGCGGGAGGGCCAGATACGCAGTATTTT. It codes for CASRLAGGPDTQYF.

The genes are TRBV18 and TRBJ2-7; 8 positions match TRBD1. The V gene's germline CDR1 is KGHSH and CDR2 LQKENI. This CDR3 has 14 residues. With 5 bases clipped from V and 3 bases from J, the junction kept 6 bases outside the gene matches. The DNA of the CDR3 is TGTGCCAGCTCATCATCCGGACAGGGCTACGAGCAGTACTTC. As protein: CASSSSGQGYEQYF.

This clone was found a few times. The rearrangement uses TRBV6-1 and TRBJ1-1, with D hard to call. V was clipped by 1 base and J by 3 bases, with 12 bases between them. Germline loops: CDR1 MNHNS, CDR2 SASEGT. The CDR3 consists of 15 residues. DNA for the CDR3: TGTGCCAGCAGTGAAGGCGCCCCCCGGGACACTGAAGCTTTCTTT. Its translation is CASSEGAPRDTEAFF.

For the CDR3, the DNA is TGTGCCTGGAGTGGGACCGGGACAGGGGCTGGGGCCAACGTCCTGACTTTC. It encodes CAWSGTGTGAGANVLTF. The chain couples TRBV30 to TRBJ2-6, with TRBD1 matching 10 bases. From germline, CDR1 is GTSNPN and CDR2 SVGIG (reference sequence). CDR3 length: 17 amino acids. The ends lost 1 base at V and 2 bases at J; junction bases unmatched: 5.

This chain connects TRBV5-1 to TRBJ2-1, with D perhaps matching TRBD2 (6 bases). The CDR3 runs to 14 residues. Germline assignment: CDR1 SGHRS and CDR2 YFSETQ. Trimming removed 4 bases from V and 8 bases from J, with 16 bases in between. Written as DNA, the CDR3 is TGCGCCAGCAGCGCGGGACCCCTCCCCGATGAGCAGTTCTTC. The encoded protein is CASSAGPLPDEQFF.

This chain uses TRBV19 with TRBJ2-3, with a tentative D call TRBD2 (6 bases). The V end was cut by 6 bases, the J end by 0 bases, with 13 bases between. Per the germline V gene, CDR1 is LNHDA and CDR2 is SQIVND (reference sequence). The CDR3 contains 15 residues. CDR3 DNA sequence: TGTGCCAGTAGCGCGGGACGTTTTAGCACAGATACGCAGTATTTT. Its protein is CASSAGRFSTDTQYF.

The chain has TRBV30 and TRBJ2-3, with D uncertain. The CDR3 is 12 amino acids. Germline V gives CDR1 GTSNPN, CDR2 SVGIG (reference sequence). V lost 2 bases to trimming and J lost 0 bases, with 3 bases between them. CDR3 DNA: TGTGCCTGGAGTCCGAGCACAGATACGCAGTATTTT. Amino acid sequence: CAWSPSTDTQYF.

The chain recombines TRBV5-1 with TRBJ1-2; D is perhaps TRBD1 (6 bases). The germline V gene encodes CDR1 SGHRS and CDR2 YFSETQ. CDR3 length: 14 residues. Trimming pared 0 bases from V and 6 bases from J, leaving 12 bases between. The CDR3 sequence is CASSLGEGGDGYTF. The CDR3 DNA reads TGCGCCAGCAGCTTGGGAGAAGGGGGGGATGGCTACACCTTC.

The genes are TRBV6-6 and TRBJ1-1; tentative D call: TRBD1 (5 bases). Trimming pared 8 bases from V and 5 bases from J, leaving 12 bases between. Germline CDR1 is MNHNY and CDR2 is SVGAGI (reference sequence). CDR3 length: 12 amino acids. The CDR3 reads CASDRGGTEAFF. CDR3 DNA sequence: TGTGCCAGCGATCGCGGGGGGACTGAAGCTTTCTTT.

CDR3 nucleotides: TGTGCCTGGAGTGTGACAGGGTTTCAGGGCTACACCTTC. The encoded protein is CAWSVTGFQGYTF. V gene TRBV30 combines with J gene TRBJ1-2; TRBD1 matches 7 bases. The CDR3 contains 13 residues. J lost 8 bases, V lost 0 bases, and 6 bases had no gene match. The V gene's germline CDR1 is GTSNPN and CDR2 SVGIG (reference sequence).

CDR3: CASSEFPGSGNEQFF. Here the CDR3 DNA reads TGTGCCAGCAGTGAATTTCCGGGTAGCGGCAATGAGCAGTTCTTC. The chain carries TRBV25-1 and TRBJ2-1, with D perhaps matching TRBD2 (6 bases). Germline CDR1 MGHDK, CDR2 SYGVNS. The CDR3 is made up of 15 amino acids. V was clipped by 1 base and J by 6 bases, with 13 bases between them.

This chain links TRBV5-4 with TRBJ1-1; D may be TRBD1 (6 bases). In germline, CDR1 is SGHNT, CDR2 YYREEE (reference sequence). Trimming took off 1 base at V and 7 bases at J, with 17 bases between the two ends. CDR3 length: 15 amino acids. In nucleotides, the CDR3 is TGTGCCAGCAGCTTGACCCTAGGACAGCATCGTGAAGCTTTCTTT. Encoded protein: CASSLTLGQHREAFF.

The chain recombines TRBV7-9 with TRBJ2-7; 10 bases agree with TRBD2. Germline CDR1 reads SEHNR; CDR2 reads FQNEAQ (reference sequence). After removal of 4 bases from V and 4 bases from J, the junction contained 7 bases not matched to a gene. The CDR3 sequence is 15 residues long. The CDR3 nucleotides read TGTGCCAGCAGCTCCTCTAGCGGGGGAAGGTACGAGCAGTACTTC. Its translation is CASSSSSGGRYEQYF.

This chain connects TRBV6-1 to TRBJ2-7; TRBD1 aligns across 7 bases. The trim removed 1 base at V and 4 bases at J, leaving 10 bases unmatched. This CDR3 spans 16 amino acids. Germline V gives CDR1 MNHNS, CDR2 SASEGT. CDR3 sequence: CASSEGVAGTAYEQYF. Written as DNA, the CDR3 is TGTGCCAGCAGTGAAGGGGTAGCCGGGACAGCTTACGAGCAGTACTTC.

This clone was seen only once. CDR3 DNA: TGTGCCAGTAGCCCCCCGGGCACTCTAGCGGGATATTTTGGCACCGGGGAGCTGTTTTTT. Amino acids: CASSPPGTLAGYFGTGELFF. The chain joins TRBV19 to TRBJ2-2; the match to TRBD2 covers 9 bases. V gave up 6 bases and J gave up 4 bases; unmatched junction bases: 21. There are 20 residues in the CDR3. Germline V gives CDR1 LNHDA, CDR2 SQIVND (reference sequence). The full variable domain, rest sourced from reference TRBV19 and TRBJ2-2, is DGGITQSPKYLFRKEGQNVTLSCEQNLNHDAMYWYRQDPGQGLRLIYYSQIVNDFQKGDIAEGYSVSREKKESFPLTVTSAQKNPTAFYLCASSPPGTLAGYFGTGELFFGEGSRLTVL.

In this sample, this clone turned up a few times. The chain is built from TRBV6-5 and TRBJ1-2; 11 positions match TRBD1. Trimming cost V 4 bases and J 5 bases; bases outside gene matches: 6. Germline loops: CDR1 MNHEY, CDR2 SVGAGI. This CDR3 is built from 15 residues. The CDR3 spells CASSFHGQGAYGYTF. The DNA for the CDR3 is TGTGCCAGCAGTTTCCACGGACAGGGGGCTTATGGCTACACCTTC.

The CDR3 here is CASSLAPPAGVPEQYF. Here the CDR3 DNA reads TGTGCCAGCAGCTTAGCGCCCCCAGCGGGAGTACCCGAGCAGTACTTC. This sequence joins TRBV7-9 and TRBJ2-7; 8 nucleotides match TRBD2. CDR1 and CDR2 from the germline V gene are SEHNR and FQNEAQ (reference sequence). This CDR3 has 16 amino acids. With V trimmed by 0 bases and J by 6 bases, 10 bases remained unmatched.

This clone is a singleton in its sample. The chain recombines TRBV28 with TRBJ1-5; a possible D gene is TRBD1 (6 bases). Germline lookup yields CDR1 MDHEN and CDR2 SYDVKM. CDR3 size: 12 residues. Trimming stripped 10 bases from V and 4 bases from J, with 11 bases between. The CDR3 loop is CAIKQGNQPQHF. CDR3 bases: TGTGCCATTAAACAGGGAAATCAGCCCCAGCATTTT. The whole variable domain, remainder taken from reference TRBV28 and TRBJ1-5, is DVKVTQSSRYLVKRTGEKVFLECVQDMDHENMFWYRQDPGLGLRLIYFSYDVKMKEKGDIPEGYSVSREKKERFSLILESASTNQTSMYLCAIKQGNQPQHFGDGTRLSIL.

The chain couples TRBV27 to TRBJ2-1; D is unclear. The CDR3 length is 11 residues. Trimming took 3 bases from V and 6 from J, leaving 3 bases between them. CDR1 is MNHEY, CDR2 SMNVEV, per germline (reference sequence). CDR3: CASSFGNEQFF. For the CDR3, the DNA is TGTGCCAGCAGTTTCGGCAATGAGCAGTTCTTC.

CDR3 region: CATSSTGGPTEAFF. The DNA of the CDR3 is TGTGCCACCAGCAGCACAGGGGGCCCCACTGAAGCTTTCTTT. The gene calls are TRBV15 and TRBJ1-1, with 9 bases aligning to TRBD1. This CDR3 contains 14 residues. The V segment lost 3 bases and the J segment 4 bases; nucleotides outside the gene matches: 3. Germline V gene lookup returns CDR1 LNHNV and CDR2 YYDKDF (reference sequence).